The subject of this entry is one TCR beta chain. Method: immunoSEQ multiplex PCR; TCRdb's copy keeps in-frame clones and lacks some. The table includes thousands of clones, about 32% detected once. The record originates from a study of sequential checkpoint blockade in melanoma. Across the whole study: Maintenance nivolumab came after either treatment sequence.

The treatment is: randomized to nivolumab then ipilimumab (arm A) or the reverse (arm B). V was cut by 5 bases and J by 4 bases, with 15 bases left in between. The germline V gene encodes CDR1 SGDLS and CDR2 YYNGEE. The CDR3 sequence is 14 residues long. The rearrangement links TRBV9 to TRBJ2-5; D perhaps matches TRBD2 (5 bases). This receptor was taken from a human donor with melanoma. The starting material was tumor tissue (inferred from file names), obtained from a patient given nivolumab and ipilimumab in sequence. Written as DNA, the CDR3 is TGTGCCAGCAGTTTTGGCGGGCGAGGAGAGACCCAGTACTTC. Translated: CASSFGGRGETQYF.